Presented here are 10 T cell receptor beta chains from one specimen sequenced in a study of tumor-infiltrating lymphocytes in primary liver carcinoma. A constant-region primer served to make TCR beta cDNA from about 0.5 ug total RNA. Three nested multiplex PCR rounds, a slightly modified ARM-PCR method, built the TCR beta libraries. In the first two PCR rounds, TRBV1-TRBV30 forward primers were paired with a C-beta reverse primer, and each round lasted around 10 cycles. MiXCR was run by TCRdb on the multiplex PCR reads, yielding one entry per CDR3 protein. The data contain around 47,000 distinct CDR3 sequences, roughly 73% of them singletons. Each 20-30 mg portion of unsorted bulk tissue served as the source for co-extraction of RNA and DNA. The material sequenced was liver tumor tissue from sampling region 2. Subset here: tumor region T2, inferior pole. The receptors were sampled from a man in his forties with primary liver carcinoma and hepatitis B virus infection.

The chain uses TRBV12-3 or TRBV12-4 and TRBJ1-4; D is possibly TRBD1 (5 bases). CDR3 length: 13 amino acids. Written as DNA, the CDR3 is TGTCCCAACAGTTTAGCAGGGACTGAAAAACTGTTTTTT. Protein sequence: CPNSLAGTEKLFF.

As regards this clonotype: No conserved phenylalanine or tryptophan ends this CDR3, so it is likely a read error. The CDR3 DNA reads as TGCAGCGTCGAACGACTAGACCGATACACTGAAGCTTTCTAT. It encodes CSVERLDRYTEAFY. The rearrangement uses TRBV29-1 and TRBJ1-1; D unclear. Germline-derived CDR1 and CDR2 are SQVTM and ANQGSEA. Trimming shortened V by 6 bases and J by 3 bases, and 17 bases separated the two germline ends. The CDR3 runs to 14 residues.

As to this clonotype: At one end, the junction sequence differs from germline, possibly due to a read error. The chain employs TRBV29-1 and TRBJ2-1; D may be TRBD2 (6 bases). This CDR3 contains 13 residues. Germline CDR1 is SQVTM and CDR2 is ANQGSEA. CDR3 DNA sequence: TGCAGCGGGACTGGCGGGAATCTCCATGAACAGTTCTTC. It specifies CSGTGGNLHEQFF.

A word on this clonotype: The germline gene is not matched at one end of the junction; a read error may be the cause. This chain links TRBV12-3 or TRBV12-4 with TRBJ1-1, with TRBD1 matching over 8 bases. The CDR3 has 14 amino acids. CDR3 in amino acids: CASIRDRSNTEASF. DNA for the CDR3: TGTGCCAGCATACGGGACAGGTCTAACACTGAAGCCTCCTTT.

Of note for this clonotype: Likely a read error: the CDR3 ends without its conserved phenylalanine or tryptophan. The rearrangement links TRBV14 to TRBJ2-1; D remains ambiguous. The length of the CDR3 is 15 residues. V was pared by 6 bases and J by 3 bases, with 15 bases between. Per germline, CDR1 SGHDN and CDR2 FVKESK. This CDR3 reads CASSAVVGSYNEQFL. CDR3 bases: TGTGCCAGCAGTGCGGTAGTAGGAAGCTACAATGAGCAGTTCCTC.

The genes are TRBV6-2 or TRBV6-3 and TRBJ2-7; D possibly corresponds to TRBD2 (5 bases). Trimming pared 11 bases from V and 4 bases from J, leaving 12 bases between. CDR3 length: 11 amino acids. Germline-derived CDR1 and CDR2 are MNHEY and SVGEGT. CDR3 loop: CALSGDYEQYF. In DNA, the CDR3 is TGTGCCCTCAGCGGCGATTACGAGCAGTACTTC.

This chain links TRBV10-3 with TRBJ2-7; 9 bases are shared with TRBD2. V lost 6 bases to trimming and J lost 6 bases; unmatched junction nucleotides: 21. Germline lookup yields CDR1 ENHRY and CDR2 SYGVKD. The CDR3 contains 18 residues. The CDR3 spells CAIRAHPGTSLTSGEQYF. The CDR3 DNA reads as TGTGCCATCAGGGCTCACCCCGGGACTAGCCTTACATCTGGCGAGCAGTACTTC.

The chain has TRBV29-1 and TRBJ1-2; 7 bases are a match to TRBD1. There are 16 residues in the CDR3. V lost 2 bases and J lost 3; bases outside the gene matches: 12. Looked up from germline, CDR1 is SQVTM and CDR2 is ANQGSEA. CDR3 sequence (DNA): TGCAGCGTTGAAAGAAGCCAGGGGGACAGTGACTATGGCTACACCTTC. Protein: CSVERSQGDSDYGYTF.

In its sample, this clonotype was seen many times. CDR3 amino acids: CASSAQGRTEAFF. The CDR3 DNA is TGTGCCAGCAGTGCACAGGGTAGGACTGAAGCTTTCTTT. This chain connects TRBV6-1 to TRBJ1-1, with D perhaps TRBD1 (6 bases). Germline assignment: CDR1 MNHNS and CDR2 SASEGT. The CDR3 has 13 residues. Trimming pared 4 bases from V and 5 bases from J, leaving 11 bases between.

This clonotype was picked up many times. The V gene is TRBV18, the J gene TRBJ1-6, with TRBD1 matching 7 bases. Trimming removed 1 base from V and 10 bases from J; junction bases left unmatched: 7. This CDR3 comprises 15 residues. CDR1 KGHSH and CDR2 LQKENI come from the germline V gene. CDR3 sequence: CASSPREGAESPLHF. CDR3 DNA: TGTGCCAGCTCACCACGGGAGGGGGCAGAGTCACCCCTCCACTTT.